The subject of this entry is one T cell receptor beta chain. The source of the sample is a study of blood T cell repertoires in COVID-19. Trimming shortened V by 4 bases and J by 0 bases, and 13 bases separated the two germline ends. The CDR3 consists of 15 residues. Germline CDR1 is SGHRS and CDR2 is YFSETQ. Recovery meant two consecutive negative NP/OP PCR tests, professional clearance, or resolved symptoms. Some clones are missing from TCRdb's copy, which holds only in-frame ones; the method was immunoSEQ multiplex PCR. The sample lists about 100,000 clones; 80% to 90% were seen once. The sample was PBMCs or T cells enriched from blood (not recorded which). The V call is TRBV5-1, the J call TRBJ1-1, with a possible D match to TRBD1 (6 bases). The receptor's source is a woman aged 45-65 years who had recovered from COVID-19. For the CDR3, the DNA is TGCGCCAGCAGCGCGGACAGTAGTGTGAACACTGAAGCTTTCTTT. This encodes CASSADSSVNTEAFF.